These 2 T cell receptor beta chains were all obtained from the same sample, sequenced in a study of blood T cell repertoires in COVID-19. Sequencing was performed with immunoSEQ multiplex PCR; in TCRdb, only in-frame clones are kept and a portion is missing. Among some 250,000 clones, over 75% were seen once, and the ten largest hold approximately 8%. Input material: peripheral blood. The origin of the receptors is a woman over 75 with acute or convalescent COVID-19.

This clone was detected ten times or more. This chain connects TRBV5-1 to TRBJ1-1; D gene unclear. The CDR3 runs 15 residues. Germline V CDR1 and CDR2: SGHRS, YFSETQ. Trimming left V 1 base short and J 3 bases short, with 13 bases between. The DNA for the CDR3 is TGCGCCAGCAGCTTGACTAGGGATGGGGACACTGAAGCTTTCTTT. This gives the protein CASSLTRDGDTEAFF. The whole variable domain, remainder taken from reference TRBV5-1 and TRBJ1-1, is KAGVTQTPRYLIKTRGQQVTLSCSPISGHRSVSWYQQTPGQGLQFLFEYFSETQRNKGNFPGRFSGRQFSNSRSEMNVSTLELGDSALYLCASSLTRDGDTEAFFGQGTRLTVV.

Here the CDR3 DNA reads TGTGCCAGCAGTGGAGAAGGGGACACTGAAGCTTTCTTT. Its protein is CASSGEGDTEAFF. This chain joins TRBV2 and TRBJ1-1, with a tentative D call TRBD1 (5 bases). CDR1 is SNHLY and CDR2 is FYNNEI in the germline V gene. The CDR3 loop spans 13 amino acids. The germline V and J ends were trimmed by 4 bases and 3 bases, with 9 bases remaining between them.